Sequencing of this TCR beta chain was carried out in a study of CXCR3-negative and CXCR3-positive naive CD8 T cells. As concerns this clonotype: Its target is unknown.

Phenotypically, naive CD8+ T cells corresponded to CD45RO-CCR7+CD27+CD95-. Findings and caveats of the study: Naive CXCR3-positive cells had TRB CDR3s more hydrophobic than those of CXCR3-negative naive cells. TRBV-TRBJ usage was similar across naive CXCR3 subsets but distinct in memory cells.

The V gene's germline CDR1 is MGHDK and CDR2 SYGVNS. CDR3 length: 14 amino acids. Each TRB cDNA library was prepared by 5' RACE (with UMI labels). TCRdb reanalyzed the 5' RACE reads, giving one entry per CDR3 protein sequence and no DNA. Its clone listing holds 130,000 to 150,000 distinct CDR3 sequences. This rearrangement joins TRBV25-1 to TRBJ2-4; the TCRdb D gene call, TRBD1, has no DNA to confirm it. Specimen: naive CXCR3+ CD8+ T cells from blood. Subset in this sample: CD45RO-CCR7+CD27+CD95- naive CD8+ T cells expressing CXCR3 (TNR3+). The origin of this receptor is a human donor in good health. Some clones in this sample may be carry-over from other donors' samples. The CDR3 region is CASSPPRGQNIQYF.